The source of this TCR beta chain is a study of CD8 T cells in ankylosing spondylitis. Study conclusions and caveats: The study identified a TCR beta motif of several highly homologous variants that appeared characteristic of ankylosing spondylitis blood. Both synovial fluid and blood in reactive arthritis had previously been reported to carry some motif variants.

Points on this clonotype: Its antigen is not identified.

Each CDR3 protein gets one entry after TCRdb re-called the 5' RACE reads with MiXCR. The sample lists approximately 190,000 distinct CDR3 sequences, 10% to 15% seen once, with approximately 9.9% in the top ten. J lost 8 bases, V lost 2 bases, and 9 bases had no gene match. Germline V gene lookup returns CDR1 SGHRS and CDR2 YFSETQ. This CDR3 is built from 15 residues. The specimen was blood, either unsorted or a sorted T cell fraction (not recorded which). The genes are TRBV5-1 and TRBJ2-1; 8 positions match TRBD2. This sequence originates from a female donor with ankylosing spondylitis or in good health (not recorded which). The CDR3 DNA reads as TGCGCCAGCAGCTTTCCTACGGGAGGGGACGATGAGCAGTTCTTC. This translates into CASSFPTGGDDEQFF.